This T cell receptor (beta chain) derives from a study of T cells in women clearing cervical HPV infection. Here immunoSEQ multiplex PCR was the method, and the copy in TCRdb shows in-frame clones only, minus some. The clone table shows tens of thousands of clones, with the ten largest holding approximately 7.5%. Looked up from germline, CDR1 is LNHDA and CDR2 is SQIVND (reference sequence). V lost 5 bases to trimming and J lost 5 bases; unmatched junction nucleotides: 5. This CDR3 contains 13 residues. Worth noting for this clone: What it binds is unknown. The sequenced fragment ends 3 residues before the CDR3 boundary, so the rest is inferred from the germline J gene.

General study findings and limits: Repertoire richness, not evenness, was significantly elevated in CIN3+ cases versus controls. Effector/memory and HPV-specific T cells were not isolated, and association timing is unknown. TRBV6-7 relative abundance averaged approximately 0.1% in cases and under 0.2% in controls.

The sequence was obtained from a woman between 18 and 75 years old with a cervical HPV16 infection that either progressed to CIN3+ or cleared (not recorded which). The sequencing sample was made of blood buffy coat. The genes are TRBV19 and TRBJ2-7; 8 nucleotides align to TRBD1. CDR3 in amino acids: CASSVSGGNEQYF. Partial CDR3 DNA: TGTGCCAGTAGTGTTTCAGGGGGCAACGAG.